A single sample gave rise to the 9 T cell receptor beta chains below, sequenced in a study of cytomegalovirus exposure and HLA in healthy donors. The PCR used 60 Vbeta and 13 Jbeta primers. The method was immunoSEQ multiplex PCR; TCRdb's version includes in-frame clones alone and lacks a portion of them. The repertoire holds around 100,000 clones, with nearly 65% as singletons. The sequencing sample was made of PBMCs. The origin of the receptors is a human donor in good health.

The V call is TRBV4-1, the J call TRBJ2-2, with 7 bases matching TRBD2. CDR1 is MGHRA and CDR2 is YSYEKL in the germline V gene. Trimming took 3 bases from V and 3 from J; bases not matched to a gene: 7. The CDR3 totals 16 residues. CDR3 region: CASSQGVAGYTGELFF. In nucleotides, the CDR3 is TGCGCCAGCAGCCAGGGGGTAGCGGGTTACACCGGGGAGCTGTTTTTT.

The V call is TRBV5-1, the J call TRBJ2-3; a weak D match, TRBD2 (6 bases). Germline CDR1 is SGHRS and CDR2 is YFSETQ. This CDR3 comprises 16 residues. V shed 0 bases and J shed 0 bases, with 11 bases lying between them. CDR3 in DNA: TGCGCCAGCAGCTTGGTAGCGGCCACTAGCACAGATACGCAGTATTTT. This encodes CASSLVAATSTDTQYF.

This rearrangement joins TRBV6-4 to TRBJ2-3; perhaps TRBD2 as D (6 bases). Per germline, CDR1 MRHNA and CDR2 SNTAGT. This CDR3 region has 15 residues. V lost 2 bases and J 0 bases, leaving 9 bases between the germline ends. Written as DNA, the CDR3 is TGTGCCAGCAGTGACGAAAGCGGGAGCACAGATACGCAGTATTTT. Translated, it gives CASSDESGSTDTQYF.

The rearrangement uses TRBV10-2 and TRBJ1-2; 7 bases line up with TRBD1. The length of the CDR3 is 13 residues. V lost 4 bases and J lost 6; bases outside the gene matches: 5. CDR1 is WSHSY and CDR2 is SAAADI in the germline V gene. The CDR3 nucleotides are TGCGCCAGCAGTGTACGACAGGGCGATGGCTACACCTTC. Its protein is CASSVRQGDGYTF.

The chain combines TRBV19 with TRBJ2-3, with D hard to call. CDR1 is LNHDA, CDR2 SQIVND, per germline (reference sequence). V dropped 8 bases and J dropped 3 bases, with 12 bases sitting between them. The CDR3 length is 13 residues. The chain's CDR3 is CASSVVPTDTQYF. In DNA, the CDR3 is TGTGCCAGTTCAGTGGTACCGACAGATACGCAGTATTTT.

CDR3 nucleotides: TGTGCCAGCAGTCGGACCCCGGGACAGGGTTTTCGTGAAAAACTGTTTTTT. Protein product: CASSRTPGQGFREKLFF. The chain has TRBV7-9 and TRBJ1-4; 9 bases match TRBD1. CDR3 size: 17 residues. The junction had 15 bases not matched to a gene; V was cut back by 6 bases and J by 7 bases. Germline CDR1 and CDR2: SEHNR and FQNEAQ (reference sequence).

For the CDR3, the DNA is TGTGCCAGCAGTGGGCAGGGCACGAACACCGGGGAGCTGTTTTTT. This gives the protein CASSGQGTNTGELFF. The chain couples TRBV2 to TRBJ2-2; D is possibly TRBD1 (5 bases). V lost 4 bases to trimming and J lost 0 bases, with 9 bases between them. The CDR3 has 15 residues. Germline CDR1 reads SNHLY; CDR2 reads FYNNEI.

This clone turned up a few times. The chain has TRBV21-1 and TRBJ2-7; the table's TRBD1 call for D was not verified on the DNA. TRBV21-1 is a pseudogene. This CDR3 is built from 15 residues. CDR3: CASSDGTMSNYEQYF. CDR3 nucleotide sequence: TGTGCCAGCAGCGACGGGACAATGAGTAACTACGAGCAGTACTTC.

For the CDR3, the DNA is TGCGCCAGCAGTGTGGCTAGCGGTTACGAGCAGTACTTC. This sequence encodes CASSVASGYEQYF. The gene calls are TRBV10-1 and TRBJ2-7; 7 bases are a match to TRBD2. The CDR3 is 13 residues long. CDR1 WNHNN and CDR2 SYGVQD come from the germline V gene (reference sequence). After removal of 4 bases from V and 4 bases from J, the junction contained 4 bases not matched to a gene.